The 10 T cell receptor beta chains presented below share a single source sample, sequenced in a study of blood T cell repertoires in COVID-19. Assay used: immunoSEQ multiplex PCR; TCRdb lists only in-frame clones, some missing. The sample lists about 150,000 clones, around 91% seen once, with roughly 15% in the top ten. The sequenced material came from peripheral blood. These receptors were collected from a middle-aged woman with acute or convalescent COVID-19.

The CDR3 region is CASITGGPRNYGYTF. The DNA for the CDR3 is TGTGCCAGCATCACCGGGGGGCCAAGGAACTATGGCTACACCTTC. V gene TRBV28 combines with J gene TRBJ1-2; D is perhaps TRBD1 (6 bases). CDR3 size: 15 residues. Germline CDR1 reads MDHEN; CDR2 reads SYDVKM. The ends were cut back, 7 bases at V and 2 bases at J, with 17 bases in the middle.

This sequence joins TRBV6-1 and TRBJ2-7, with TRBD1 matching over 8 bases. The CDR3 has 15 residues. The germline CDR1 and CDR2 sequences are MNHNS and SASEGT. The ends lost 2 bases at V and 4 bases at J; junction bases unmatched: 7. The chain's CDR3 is CASSEYPGGVYEQYF. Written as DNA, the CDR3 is TGTGCCAGCAGTGAATATCCAGGGGGCGTTTACGAGCAGTACTTC.

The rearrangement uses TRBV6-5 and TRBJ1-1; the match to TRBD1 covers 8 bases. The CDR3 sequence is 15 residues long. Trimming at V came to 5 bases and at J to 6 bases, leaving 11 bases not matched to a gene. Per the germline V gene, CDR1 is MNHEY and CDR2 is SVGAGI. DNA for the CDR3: TGTGCCAGCAGTACACCCGTTACAGGGGGAGCTGAAGCTTTCTTT. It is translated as CASSTPVTGGAEAFF.

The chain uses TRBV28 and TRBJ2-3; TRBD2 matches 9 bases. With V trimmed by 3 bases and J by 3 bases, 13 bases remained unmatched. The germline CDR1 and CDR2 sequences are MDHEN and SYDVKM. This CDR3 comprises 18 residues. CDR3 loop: CASSFDLRGGPGTDTQYF. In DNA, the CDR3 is TGTGCCAGCAGTTTCGATCTGCGGGGGGGGCCAGGGACAGATACGCAGTATTTT.

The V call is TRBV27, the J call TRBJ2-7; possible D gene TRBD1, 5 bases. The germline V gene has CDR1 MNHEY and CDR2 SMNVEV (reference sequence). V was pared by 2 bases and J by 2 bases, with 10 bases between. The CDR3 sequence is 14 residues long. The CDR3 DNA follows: TGTGCCAGCAGTTTAAGGGGCCCAGCCTACGAGCAGTACTTC. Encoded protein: CASSLRGPAYEQYF.

Here the CDR3 DNA reads TGTGCCAGTAGTCCCACCGGGAGCCCGAGCTCCTACAATGAGCAGTTCTTC. The encoded protein is CASSPTGSPSSYNEQFF. The chain carries TRBV19 and TRBJ2-1; weak D call: TRBD2 (6 bases). V lost 5 bases to trimming and J lost 0 bases, with 17 bases between them. There are 17 residues in the CDR3. Per germline, CDR1 LNHDA and CDR2 SQIVND (reference sequence).

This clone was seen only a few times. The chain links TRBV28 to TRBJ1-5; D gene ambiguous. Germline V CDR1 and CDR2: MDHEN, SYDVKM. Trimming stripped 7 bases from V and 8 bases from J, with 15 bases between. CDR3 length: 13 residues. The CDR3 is CASKEEVIKPQHF. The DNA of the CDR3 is TGTGCCAGCAAGGAGGAGGTTATCAAGCCCCAGCATTTT.

The CDR3 region is CASSRNLAGDGEQYF. In DNA form, the CDR3 reads TGCGCCAGCAGCAGAAACCTAGCGGGAGATGGAGAGCAGTACTTC. The chain is built from TRBV5-1 and TRBJ2-7; 10 nucleotides line up with TRBD2. CDR3 length: 15 residues. The germline CDR1 and CDR2 sequences are SGHRS and YFSETQ. The J segment lost 7 bases and the V segment lost 4 bases, leaving 11 bases of the junction unmatched.

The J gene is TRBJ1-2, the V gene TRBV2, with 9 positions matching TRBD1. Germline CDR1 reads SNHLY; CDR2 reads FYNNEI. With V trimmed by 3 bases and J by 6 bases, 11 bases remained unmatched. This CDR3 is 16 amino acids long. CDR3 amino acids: CASSDSRQGGRDGYTF. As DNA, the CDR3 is TGTGCCAGCAGTGACTCAAGACAGGGGGGAAGAGATGGCTACACCTTC. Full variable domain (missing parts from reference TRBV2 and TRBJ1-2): EPEVTQTPSHQVTQMGQEVILRCVPISNHLYFYWYRQILGQKVEFLVSFYNNEISEKSEIFDDQFSVERPDGSNFTLKIRSTKLEDSAMYFCASSDSRQGGRDGYTFGSGTRLTVV.

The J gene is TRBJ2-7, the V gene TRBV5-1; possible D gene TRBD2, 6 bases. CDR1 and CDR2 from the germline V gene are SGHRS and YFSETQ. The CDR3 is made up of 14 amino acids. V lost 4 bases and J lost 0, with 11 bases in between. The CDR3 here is CASSPGGSSYEQYF. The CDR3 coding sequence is TGCGCCAGCAGCCCCGGAGGGAGCTCCTACGAGCAGTACTTC.